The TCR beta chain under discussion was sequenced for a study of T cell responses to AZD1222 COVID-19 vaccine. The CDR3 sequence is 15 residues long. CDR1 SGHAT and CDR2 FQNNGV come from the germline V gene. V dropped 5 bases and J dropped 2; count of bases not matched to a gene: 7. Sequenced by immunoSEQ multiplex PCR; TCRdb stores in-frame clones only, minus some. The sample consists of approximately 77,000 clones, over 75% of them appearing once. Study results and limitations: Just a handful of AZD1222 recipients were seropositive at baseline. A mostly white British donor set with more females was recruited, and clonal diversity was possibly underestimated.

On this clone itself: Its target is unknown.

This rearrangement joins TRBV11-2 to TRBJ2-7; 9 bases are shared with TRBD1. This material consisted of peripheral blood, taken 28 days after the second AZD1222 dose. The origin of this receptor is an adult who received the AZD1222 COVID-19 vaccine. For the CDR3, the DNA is TGTGCCAGCAGCCCGACGACAGGGGGTGCCTACGAGCAGTACTTC. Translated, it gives CASSPTTGGAYEQYF.